The next 17 T cell receptor beta chains were all read from a single sample in a study of T cell repertoires in cytomegalovirus infection. TCRdb re-called the reads through MiXCR, storing one row per CDR3 protein. The data hold around 240,000 distinct CDR3 sequences, with roughly 20% observed a single time. Sequenced input: CD8+ T cells from PBMCs. Source of these receptors: a human donor in good health (CMV status not recorded). Some clones in this sample may be carry-over from other donors' samples.

Of note for this clonotype: A read error is possible here, since a much larger clone lies one base away. The genes are TRBV7-8 and TRBJ2-1, with D uncertain. CDR3 length equals 16 residues. Per the germline V gene, CDR1 is SGHVS and CDR2 is FQNEAQ. The DNA of the CDR3 is TGTGCCAGCAGCTTAGCGGGCCCAAGCTCCTACAATAAGCAGTTCTTC. Translation: CASSLAGPSSYNKQFF.

A few counts support this clonotype. The chain uses TRBV6-6 and TRBJ2-3; D unclear. The CDR3 is made up of 15 amino acids. Looked up from germline, CDR1 is MNHNY and CDR2 is SVGAGI (reference sequence). V lost 6 bases and J lost 5, with 18 bases in between. The CDR3, as DNA: TGTGCCAGCAGCTTTTCCGACCGACCCCTAGATACGCAGTATTTT. Protein: CASSFSDRPLDTQYF.

Only a few counts were recorded for this clonotype. J is TRBJ1-1 and V is TRBV2; D is possibly TRBD1 (6 bases). V was cut by 7 bases and J by 2 bases, with 17 bases left in between. Germline V CDR1 and CDR2: SNHLY, FYNNEI. CDR3 length: 15 amino acids. This CDR3 is CASTRPEQGNTEAFF. The CDR3 DNA sequence: TGTGCCAGCACCCGTCCGGAACAGGGAAACACTGAAGCTTTCTTT.

This clonotype was found a few times. This sequence joins TRBV7-9 and TRBJ2-7; D is undetermined. The CDR3 sequence is 15 residues long. The V end was cut by 0 bases, the J end by 3 bases, with 12 bases between. The germline gives CDR1 SEHNR, CDR2 FQNEAQ (reference sequence). CDR3 in amino acids: CASSLAVGSYYEQYF. The CDR3 DNA reads as TGTGCCAGCAGCTTAGCGGTCGGCAGTTACTACGAGCAGTACTTC.

The chain has TRBV4-2 and TRBJ2-1; 10 nucleotides line up with TRBD2. This CDR3 is 16 amino acids long. Germline CDR1 and CDR2: LGHNA and YNFKEQ. The V segment lost 5 bases and the J segment 8 bases; nucleotides outside the gene matches: 12. In nucleotides, the CDR3 is TGTGCCAGCAGCTCCCGGGCCAGCGGGGGGGGTTATGAGCAGTTCTTC. It specifies CASSSRASGGGYEQFF.

V gene TRBV7-9 combines with J gene TRBJ2-1; 7 bases align to TRBD1. Germline CDR1 is SEHNR and CDR2 is FQNEAQ (reference sequence). V lost 5 bases and J lost 8; bases outside the gene matches: 18. The CDR3 spans 17 residues. CDR3 sequence: CASSIRQGDKGGDEQFF. Written as DNA, the CDR3 is TGTGCCAGCAGCATACGGCAGGGGGACAAAGGAGGCGATGAGCAGTTCTTC. The entire variable domain, with the rest obtained from reference TRBV7-9 and TRBJ2-1, is as follows: DTGVSQNPRHKITKRGQNVTFRCDPISEHNRLYWYRQTLGQGPEFLTYFQNEAQLEKSRLLSDRFSAERPKGSFSTLEIQRTEQGDSAMYLCASSIRQGDKGGDEQFFGPGTRLTVL.

V gene TRBV2 combines with J gene TRBJ1-5, with 7 bases aligning to TRBD1. The CDR3 runs to 14 residues. V gave up 5 bases and J gave up 5 bases; unmatched junction bases: 6. CDR1 is SNHLY and CDR2 is FYNNEI in the germline V gene. The CDR3 region is CASSIRDSHQPQHF. The CDR3 DNA follows: TGTGCCAGCAGTATCCGGGACAGTCATCAGCCCCAGCATTTT. The variable domain in full, with the rest retrieved from reference TRBV2 and TRBJ1-5, is EPEVTQTPSHQVTQMGQEVILRCVPISNHLYFYWYRQILGQKVEFLVSFYNNEISEKSEIFDDQFSVERPDGSNFTLKIRSTKLEDSAMYFCASSIRDSHQPQHFGDGTRLSIL.

The gene calls are TRBV28 and TRBJ1-4; 7 bases align to TRBD1. This CDR3 contains 14 residues. J was trimmed by 8 bases and V by 7 bases; bases with no gene match: 10. CDR1 is MDHEN and CDR2 is SYDVKM in the germline V gene. CDR3: CASTLDRVGEKLFF. The DNA of the CDR3 is TGTGCCAGCACACTCGACAGGGTCGGCGAAAAACTGTTTTTT.

This clonotype was recorded a few times. The chain joins TRBV7-9 to TRBJ2-5; no reliable D call. Deletions cut 4 bases from V and 1 base from J, with 10 bases between. CDR3 length: 14 residues. Germline V gene data show CDR1 as SEHNR and CDR2 as FQNEAQ (reference sequence). CDR3 nucleotides: TGTGCCAGCAGCTCCGGCGCAGCCCAAGAGACCCAGTACTTC. Protein sequence: CASSSGAAQETQYF.

This clonotype was counted at least ten times. The chain has TRBV7-2 and TRBJ1-1; unclear D gene. Germline assignment: CDR1 SGHTA and CDR2 FQGNSA. This CDR3 region has 15 residues. The V and J ends lost 3 bases and 3 bases respectively, with 14 bases between them. The DNA of the CDR3 is TGTGCCAGCAGCTTGAACGGGCCCATGGACACTGAAGCTTTCTTT. This gives the protein CASSLNGPMDTEAFF.

This clonotype has just a few counts. DNA of the CDR3: TGTGCCAGCAGCGGCAGCCGGGGGGGCCATGAGCAGTTCTTC. Its protein is CASSGSRGGHEQFF. This chain links TRBV11-2 with TRBJ2-1; 8 bases agree with TRBD2. V lost 5 bases, J lost 8 bases, and 8 bases stayed unmatched. The CDR3 runs to 14 residues. Looked up from germline, CDR1 is SGHAT and CDR2 is FQNNGV.

A few counts support this clonotype. The rearrangement uses TRBV7-9 and TRBJ2-7; TRBD1 matches 12 bases. With 5 bases clipped from V and 5 bases from J, the junction kept 10 bases outside the gene matches. From germline, CDR1 is SEHNR and CDR2 FQNEAQ (reference sequence). The CDR3 covers 16 residues. The CDR3 loop is CASSLTPGTGGDEQYF. The DNA for the CDR3 is TGTGCCAGCAGCCTAACTCCCGGGACAGGGGGCGACGAGCAGTACTTC.

The chain links TRBV2 to TRBJ2-1; the D gene is possibly TRBD2 (5 bases). The V end was cut by 10 bases, the J end by 5 bases, with 18 bases between. Per the germline V gene, CDR1 is SNHLY and CDR2 is FYNNEI. The length of the CDR3 is 14 residues. CDR3 amino acids: CAIIGGGHHNEQFF. For the CDR3, the DNA is TGTGCCATCATAGGAGGTGGTCATCACAATGAGCAGTTCTTC.

This clonotype has at least ten counts. This sequence joins TRBV7-6 and TRBJ2-7; D is uncertain. This CDR3 contains 13 residues. CDR1 SGHVS and CDR2 FNYEAQ come from the germline V gene. Deletions cut 3 bases from V and 3 bases from J, with 9 bases between. DNA for the CDR3: TGTGCCAGCAGCTTGGCACAGAACTACGAGCAGTACTTC. Translating gives CASSLAQNYEQYF.

This chain links TRBV6-5 with TRBJ1-6; 7 positions match TRBD1. The CDR3 is 14 residues long. Germline V gene sequence: CDR1 MNHEY, CDR2 SVGAGI. V dropped 4 bases and J dropped 14; count of bases not matched to a gene: 11. The CDR3 DNA sequence: TGTGCCAGCAGTTCTCCGGGACAGCCCTGGGCCCTCCACTTT. Protein sequence: CASSSPGQPWALHF.

This clonotype was seen many times. CDR3 residues: CASSLLNPFETQYF. The DNA of the CDR3 is TGTGCCAGCAGTTTATTGAATCCCTTTGAGACCCAGTACTTC. V is TRBV28 and J is TRBJ2-5, with D unclear. Germline CDR1 MDHEN, CDR2 SYDVKM. V was shortened by 1 base and J by 5 bases, with 11 bases between the two germline ends. The CDR3 spans 14 residues.

J is TRBJ2-1 and V is TRBV28, with D uncertain. With 5 bases removed from V and 3 bases from J, the gap between germline ends came to 11 bases. The CDR3 extends over 14 amino acids. CDR1 and CDR2 (germline): MDHEN, SYDVKM. The CDR3 DNA reads TGTGCCAGCAGTACTACAGCTCTCTACAATGAGCAGTTCTTC. This codes for CASSTTALYNEQFF.